This T cell receptor beta chain was found in a study of T cells in Graves' hyperthyroidism and ophthalmopathy. This clonotype was counted ten times or more. RNA transcripts were the template for amplifying TCR beta CDR3 regions. Carried out on the TCR CDR3, a first-round RT-PCR used the HTBI primer set. A single record per CDR3 protein comes from TCRdb applying MiXCR to the multiplex PCR reads. The data contain approximately 710,000 distinct CDR3 sequences, 17% of them singletons. V was clipped by 5 bases and J by 7 bases; unmatched bases: 16. The CDR3 length is 16 residues. Germline CDR1 and CDR2: SEHNR and FQNEAQ (reference sequence).

The chain uses TRBV7-9 and TRBJ2-7; 8 nucleotides align to TRBD1. Sequenced material: blood. The TCR was taken from a man aged 50 to 60 with Graves' hyperthyroidism. CDR3 region: CASSQGQGAPAREQYF. The DNA of the CDR3 is TGTGCCAGCAGCCAAGGACAGGGAGCCCCTGCGAGAGAGCAGTACTTC.